The rows below give T cell receptor beta chains drawn from one sample of a study of OX40 agonist ivuxolimab in advanced cancers. The protocol was immunoSEQ multiplex PCR, while the TCRdb copy is restricted to in-frame clones and leaves out a portion. The sample shows around 30,000 clones, approximately 86% of them seen only once. Material: CD4+ or CD8+ T cells sorted from blood, obtained in a trial of the OX40 agonist ivuxolimab. The origin of the receptors is an adult with an advanced solid tumor such as melanoma, head and neck, liver or kidney cancer. Both conserved end residues are trimmed from each CDR3. The order of the fields is V gene, CDR3 protein.

>TRBV7-9
ASSLLGEDTQY
>TRBV11-3
ASSPRTSGGGNEQF
>TRBV28
ASWTDRYEQY
>TRBV7-2
ASSARDGWPQLD
>TRBV7-8
ASSQGPGFYEQY
>TRBV19
ASSLLQGRNTEAF
>TRBV7-6
ASSLGGATGELF
>TRBV7-2
ASSWTGGAYEQY
>TRBV6-5
ASSISTAYTEAF
>TRBV6-6
ASSPTGQSGEKLF
>TRBV10-1
ASSGGPTNGQETQY
>TRBV4-1
ASSLGTGNLGANVLT
>TRBV29-1
SVLGRGAYEQY
>TRBV18
ASSPERGDEQY
>TRBV30
AWSKDRGRFFNFGELF
>TRBV9
ASSPSYGGSLYGYT
>TRBV6-5
ASSPVAGADEQY